These 15 T cell receptor beta chains share one sample of origin, sequenced in a study of cytomegalovirus exposure and HLA in healthy donors. Assay used: immunoSEQ multiplex PCR; TCRdb lists only in-frame clones, some missing. Here the sample spans about 56,000 clones, over 85% being singletons. The sample comprised PBMCs. These receptors originate from a man between 18 and 35 years old in good health and CMV-seronegative.

This clone is a singleton in its sample. The rearrangement links TRBV7-3 to TRBJ2-1; 8 bases agree with TRBD2. V trimming: 5 bases; J trimming: 4 bases; junction bases outside the gene matches: 7. In germline, CDR1 is SGHTA, CDR2 FQGTGA. The CDR3 is made up of 15 amino acids. The CDR3 DNA reads as TGTGCCAGCAGCATCGGACTAGCTCTTTACAATGAGCAGTTCTTC. Protein product: CASSIGLALYNEQFF.

The chain has TRBV6-6 and TRBJ2-3, with no clear D. Germline V gene sequence: CDR1 MNHNY, CDR2 SVGAGI (reference sequence). The CDR3 runs to 14 residues. Trimming removed 6 bases at V and 4 bases at J, with 14 bases between. This CDR3 reads CASRTSAAADTQYF. In nucleotides, the CDR3 is TGTGCCAGCAGGACCTCGGCCGCGGCAGATACGCAGTATTTT.

CDR3 bases: TGTGCCAGCAGCCTCGGGACTAGCGGGACCACAGATACGCAGTATTTT. This translates into CASSLGTSGTTDTQYF. The rearrangement uses TRBV9 and TRBJ2-3; 13 bases map to TRBD2. The CDR3 is 16 amino acids. Germline V lookup: CDR1 SGDLS, CDR2 YYNGEE. After removal of 4 bases from V and 2 bases from J, the junction contained 4 bases not matched to a gene.

The J gene is TRBJ2-7, the V gene TRBV4-1; TRBD2 is a possible D gene (6 bases). V dropped 4 bases and J dropped 1 base, with 14 bases sitting between them. The CDR3 runs to 15 residues. Germline CDR1 and CDR2: MGHRA and YSYEKL. Here the CDR3 DNA reads TGCGCCAGCAGCCCCAGTCTAGCGTTGTCCTACGAGCAGTACTTC. Protein: CASSPSLALSYEQYF.

The chain combines TRBV19 with TRBJ1-3; weak D call: TRBD1 (5 bases). The CDR3 totals 15 residues. V was pared by 6 bases and J by 0 bases, with 12 bases between. From germline, CDR1 is LNHDA and CDR2 SQIVND (reference sequence). The CDR3 DNA reads TGTGCCAGTAGCGAACAGGCGTTCTCTGGAAACACCATATATTTT. Protein: CASSEQAFSGNTIYF.

The chain recombines TRBV5-6 with TRBJ1-5; no reliable D call. Germline CDR1 and CDR2: SGHDT and YYEEEE. V lost 1 base to trimming and J lost 7 bases, with 9 bases between them. The CDR3 has 13 residues. Here the CDR3 reads CASSLLADQPQHF. In nucleotides, the CDR3 is TGTGCCAGCAGCTTGTTAGCTGACCAGCCCCAGCATTTT.

This chain joins TRBV27 and TRBJ2-7, with D unclear. Germline CDR1 reads MNHEY; CDR2 reads SMNVEV (reference sequence). Between the trimmed V and J ends, which lost 3 bases and 6 bases, there was a span of 18 bases. The CDR3 runs 15 residues. CDR3 residues: CASSFGGIRSVEQYF. The CDR3 region has the DNA TGTGCCAGCAGTTTCGGCGGAATTAGGAGCGTCGAGCAGTACTTC.

This chain uses TRBV6-5 with TRBJ1-5; D uncertain. CDR1 and CDR2 from the germline V gene are MNHEY and SVGAGI. CDR3 length: 12 residues. The V end lost 8 bases, the J end lost 4 bases, and 9 bases lay between the germline ends. CDR3 sequence (DNA): TGTGCCAGCGGAGGCCCTAATCAGCCCCAGCATTTT. Its translation: CASGGPNQPQHF.

This clone was detected only once. The DNA for the CDR3 is TGTGCCAGCAGCTCCTACCGACTAGCGGGAGGGGATGAGCAGTTCTTC. It translates to CASSSYRLAGGDEQFF. The J gene is TRBJ2-1, the V gene TRBV5-5; TRBD2 matches at 14 bases. The germline CDR1 and CDR2 sequences are SGHKS and YYEKEE (reference sequence). The CDR3 length is 16 residues. The V segment lost 3 bases and the J segment 8 bases; nucleotides outside the gene matches: 7.

The J gene is TRBJ2-2, the V gene TRBV19; 14 nucleotides match TRBD2. The V segment lost 5 bases and the J segment 6 bases; nucleotides outside the gene matches: 11. CDR3 length: 18 residues. Germline V gene data show CDR1 as LNHDA and CDR2 as SQIVND (reference sequence). In DNA, the CDR3 is TGTGCCAGTAGTCCCCCCCGACTAGCGGGAGGGCGAGCCGGGGAGCTGTTTTTT. Translated, it gives CASSPPRLAGGRAGELFF.

In its sample, this clone was seen once. The chain recombines TRBV23-1 with TRBJ2-3; TRBD1 matches at 10 bases. TRBV23-1 belongs to the ORF category, with a function that is uncertain. V trimming: 3 bases; J trimming: 3 bases; junction bases outside the gene matches: 12. This CDR3 spans 18 amino acids. The CDR3 nucleotides read TGCGCCAGCAGTCAGCCACGACAGGGGGCGCGAGGTACAGATACGCAGTATTTT. It codes for CASSQPRQGARGTDTQYF.

This chain connects TRBV10-2 to TRBJ2-2; D remains unclear. Germline loops: CDR1 WSHSY, CDR2 SAAADI. The ends were cut back, 4 bases at V and 2 bases at J, with 5 bases in the middle. CDR3 size: 13 residues. The CDR3 DNA follows: TGCGCCAGCAGTGCGACAAACACCGGGGAGCTGTTTTTT. Its protein product is CASSATNTGELFF.

The V gene is TRBV5-4, the J gene TRBJ1-3; D remains ambiguous. V was shortened by 0 bases and J by 2 bases, with 12 bases between the two germline ends. CDR3 length: 16 amino acids. Germline CDR1 reads SGHNT; CDR2 reads YYREEE (reference sequence). Here the CDR3 DNA reads TGTGCCAGCAGCTTGGGGGGAGGGTCTCCTGGAAACACCATATATTTT. Translated: CASSLGGGSPGNTIYF.

The CDR3 DNA is TGTGCCAGCAGCTCACCGGGACAGGGGGCTCAAGAGCAGTTCTTC. It is translated as CASSSPGQGAQEQFF. The V and J genes are TRBV7-9 and TRBJ2-1; the match to TRBD1 covers 12 bases. CDR1 SEHNR and CDR2 FQNEAQ come from the germline V gene (reference sequence). V lost 4 bases to trimming and J lost 10 bases; unmatched junction nucleotides: 8. This CDR3 has 15 amino acids.

In its sample, this clone was seen once. The CDR3 is CASTAGGKQFF. The DNA of the CDR3 is TGTGCCAGCACCGCGGGGGGGAAGCAGTTCTTC. V usage is TRBV6-5 and J usage is TRBJ2-1; 9 bases align to TRBD2. CDR1 MNHEY and CDR2 SVGAGI come from the germline V gene. V shed 7 bases and J 11 bases; nucleotides not matched to a gene: 3. The CDR3 loop spans 11 amino acids.